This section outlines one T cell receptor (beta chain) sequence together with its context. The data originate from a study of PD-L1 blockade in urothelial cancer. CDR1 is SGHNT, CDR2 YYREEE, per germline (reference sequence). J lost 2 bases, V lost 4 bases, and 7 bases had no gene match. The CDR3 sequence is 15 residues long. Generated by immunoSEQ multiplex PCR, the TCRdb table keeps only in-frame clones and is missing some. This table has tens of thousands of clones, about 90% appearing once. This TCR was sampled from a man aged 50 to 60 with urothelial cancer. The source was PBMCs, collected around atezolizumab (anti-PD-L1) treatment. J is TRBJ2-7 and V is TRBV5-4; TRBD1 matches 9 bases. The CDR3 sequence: CASSAGQGSTYEQYF. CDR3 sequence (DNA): TGTGCCAGCAGCGCGGGACAGGGAAGTACCTACGAGCAGTACTTC.